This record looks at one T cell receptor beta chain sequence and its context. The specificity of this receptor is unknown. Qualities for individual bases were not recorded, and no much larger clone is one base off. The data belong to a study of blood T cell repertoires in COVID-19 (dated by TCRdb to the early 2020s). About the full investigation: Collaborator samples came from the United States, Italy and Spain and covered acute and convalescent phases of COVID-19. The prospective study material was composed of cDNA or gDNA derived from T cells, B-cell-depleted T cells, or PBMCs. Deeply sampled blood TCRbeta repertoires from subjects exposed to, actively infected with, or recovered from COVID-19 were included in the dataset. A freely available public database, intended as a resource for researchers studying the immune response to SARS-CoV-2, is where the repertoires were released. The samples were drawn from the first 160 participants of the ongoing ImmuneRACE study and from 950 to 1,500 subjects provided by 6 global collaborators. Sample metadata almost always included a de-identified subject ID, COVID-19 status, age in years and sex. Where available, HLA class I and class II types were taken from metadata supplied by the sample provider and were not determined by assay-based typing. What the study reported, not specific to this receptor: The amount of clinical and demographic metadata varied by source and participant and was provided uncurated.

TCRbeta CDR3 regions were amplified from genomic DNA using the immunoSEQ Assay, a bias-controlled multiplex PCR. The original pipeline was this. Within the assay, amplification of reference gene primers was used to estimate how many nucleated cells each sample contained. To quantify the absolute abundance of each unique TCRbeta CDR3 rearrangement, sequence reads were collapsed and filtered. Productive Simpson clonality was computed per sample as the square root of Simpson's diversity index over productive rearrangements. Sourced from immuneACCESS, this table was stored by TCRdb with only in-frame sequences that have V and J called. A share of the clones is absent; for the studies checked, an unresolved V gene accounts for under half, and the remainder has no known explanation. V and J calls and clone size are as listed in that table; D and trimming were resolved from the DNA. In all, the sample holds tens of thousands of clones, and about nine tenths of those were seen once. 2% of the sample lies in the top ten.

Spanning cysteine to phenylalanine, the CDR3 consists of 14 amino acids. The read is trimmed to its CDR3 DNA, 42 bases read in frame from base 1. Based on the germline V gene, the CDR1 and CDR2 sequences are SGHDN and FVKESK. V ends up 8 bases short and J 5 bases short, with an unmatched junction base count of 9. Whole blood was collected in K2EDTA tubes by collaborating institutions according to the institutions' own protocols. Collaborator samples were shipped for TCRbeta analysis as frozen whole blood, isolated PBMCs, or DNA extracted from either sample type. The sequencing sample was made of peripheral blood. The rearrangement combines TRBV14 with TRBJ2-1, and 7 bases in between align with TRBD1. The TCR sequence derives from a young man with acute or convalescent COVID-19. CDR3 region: CASLDREKHNEQFF. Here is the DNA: TGTGCCAGCCTCGACAGGGAGAAACACAATGAGCAGTTCTTC.